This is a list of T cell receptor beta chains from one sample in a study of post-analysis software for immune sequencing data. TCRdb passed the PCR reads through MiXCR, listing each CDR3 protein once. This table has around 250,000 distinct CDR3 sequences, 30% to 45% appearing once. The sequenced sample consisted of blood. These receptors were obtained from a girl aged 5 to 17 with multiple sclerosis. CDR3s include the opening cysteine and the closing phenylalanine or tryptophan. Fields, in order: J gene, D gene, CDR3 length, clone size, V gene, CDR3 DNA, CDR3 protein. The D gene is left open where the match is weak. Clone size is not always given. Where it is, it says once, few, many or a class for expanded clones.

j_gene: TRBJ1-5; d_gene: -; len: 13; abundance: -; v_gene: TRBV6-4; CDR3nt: TGTGCCGGCTCTCAGGGGATTAATCAGCCCCAGCATTTT; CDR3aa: CAGSQGINQPQHF
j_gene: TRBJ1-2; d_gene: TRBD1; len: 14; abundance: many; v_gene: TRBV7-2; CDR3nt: TGTGCCAGCAGCTTAGCCCCAGGGGGCAGTGGCTACACCTTC; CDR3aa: CASSLAPGGSGYTF
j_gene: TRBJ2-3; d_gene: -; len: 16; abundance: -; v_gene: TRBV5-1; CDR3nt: TGCGCCAGCGGGAGTGGACAGCACCAAATCACAGATACGCAGTATTTT; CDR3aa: CASGSGQHQITDTQYF
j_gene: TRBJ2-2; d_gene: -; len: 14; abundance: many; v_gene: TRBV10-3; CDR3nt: TGTGTTCATTCCCGGGACTTTAACACCGGGGAGCTGTTTTTT; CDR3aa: CVHSRDFNTGELFF
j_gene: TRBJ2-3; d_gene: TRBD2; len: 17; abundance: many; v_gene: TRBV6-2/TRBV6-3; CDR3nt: TGTGCCAGCAGTCAGACTAGCGGGGGCGGTAGCACAGATACGCAGTATTTT; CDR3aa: CASSQTSGGGSTDTQYF
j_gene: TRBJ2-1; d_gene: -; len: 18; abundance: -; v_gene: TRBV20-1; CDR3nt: TGCAGTGCTAGAGATAATTTGAGGGTAAGGCTTGATGGGAATGAGCAGTTCTTC; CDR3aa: CSARDNLRVRLDGNEQFF
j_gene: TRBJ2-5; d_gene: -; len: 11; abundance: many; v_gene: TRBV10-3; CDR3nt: TGTGCCATCGGCCTCAGGGAGACCCAGTACTTC; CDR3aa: CAIGLRETQYF
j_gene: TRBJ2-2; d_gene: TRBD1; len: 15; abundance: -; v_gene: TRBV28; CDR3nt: TGTGCCAGCAGCGGTCACAGGGGGCAGAGCGGGGAGCTGTTTTTT; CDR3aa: CASSGHRGQSGELFF
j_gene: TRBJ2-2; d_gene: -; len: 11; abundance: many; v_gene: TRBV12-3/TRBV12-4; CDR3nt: TGTGCCAGCAGGGGAACCGGGGAGCTGTTTTTT; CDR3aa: CASRGTGELFF
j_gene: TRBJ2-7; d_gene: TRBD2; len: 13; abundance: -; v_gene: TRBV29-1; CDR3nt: TGCAGCGCCAATGGGCGGGAGAGGTACGAGCAGTACTTC; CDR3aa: CSANGRERYEQYF
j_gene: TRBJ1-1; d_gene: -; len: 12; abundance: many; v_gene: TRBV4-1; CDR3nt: TGCGCCAGCAGCCGGACGGCCACTGAAGCTTTCTTT; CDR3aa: CASSRTATEAFF
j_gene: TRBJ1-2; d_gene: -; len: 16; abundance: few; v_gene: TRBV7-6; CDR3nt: TGTGCCGGCAGCTTAGTAAAGGAGCCGGGGGGCTATGGCTACACCTTC; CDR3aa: CAGSLVKEPGGYGYTF
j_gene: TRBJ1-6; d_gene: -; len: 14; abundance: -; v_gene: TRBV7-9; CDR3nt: TGTGCCAGCATCTTGGGTTCCGGGGACTCACCCCTCCAATTT; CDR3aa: CASILGSGDSPLQF
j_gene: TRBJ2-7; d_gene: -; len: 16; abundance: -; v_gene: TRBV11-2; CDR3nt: TGTGCCAGCAGCTTAGATAACTCGGGACTTCACTACGAGCAGTACTTC; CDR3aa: CASSLDNSGLHYEQYF
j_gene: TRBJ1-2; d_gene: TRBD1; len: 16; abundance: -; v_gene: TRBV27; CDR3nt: TGTGCCAGCAGTGTACAGGGACAGCCCCAAGTCTATGGCTACACCTTC; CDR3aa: CASSVQGQPQVYGYTF
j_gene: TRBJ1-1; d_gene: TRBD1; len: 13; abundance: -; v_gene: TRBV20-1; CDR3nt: TGCAGTGCTAGAGACAGGGGGCAGGGTGAAGCTTTCTTT; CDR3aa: CSARDRGQGEAFF
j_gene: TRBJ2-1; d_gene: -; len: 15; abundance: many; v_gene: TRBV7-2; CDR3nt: TGTGCCAGCAGCAGACGGCAGGTTTCCTACAATGAGCAGTTCTTC; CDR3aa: CASSRRQVSYNEQFF
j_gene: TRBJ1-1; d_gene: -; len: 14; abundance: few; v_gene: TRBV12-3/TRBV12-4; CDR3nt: TGTACCAGCAGCCTCCCGCCTGGGTTTCCTGAAGCTTTCTTT; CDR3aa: CTSSLPPGFPEAFF
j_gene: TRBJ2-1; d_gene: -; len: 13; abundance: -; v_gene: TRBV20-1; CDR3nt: TGCAGTGATAGGAATCCGGGACGAAATGAGCAGTCCTTC; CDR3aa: CSDRNPGRNEQSF
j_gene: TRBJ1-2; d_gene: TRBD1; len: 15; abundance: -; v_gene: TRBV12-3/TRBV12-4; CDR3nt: TGTGCCAGCAGTTTCCCTACAGGGGCCGACTATGGCTACACCTTC; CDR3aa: CASSFPTGADYGYTF
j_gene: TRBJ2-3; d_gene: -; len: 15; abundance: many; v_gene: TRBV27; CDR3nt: TGTGCCAGCAGTTTAGAACCGTTGTTAACAGATACGCAGTATTTT; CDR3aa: CASSLEPLLTDTQYF
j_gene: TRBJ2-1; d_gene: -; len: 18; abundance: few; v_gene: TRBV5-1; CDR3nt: TGCGCCAGCAGCTTGCGGCAGGGTAAGAAGTGGACTGACAATGAGCGGTTCTTC; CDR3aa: CASSLRQGKKWTDNERFF
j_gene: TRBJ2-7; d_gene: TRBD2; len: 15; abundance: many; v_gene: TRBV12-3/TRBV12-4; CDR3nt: TGTGCCAGCAGTCCCGGGTTAGCGGGATTCTACGAGCAGTACTTC; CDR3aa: CASSPGLAGFYEQYF
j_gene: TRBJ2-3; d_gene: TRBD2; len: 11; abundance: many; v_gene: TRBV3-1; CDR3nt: TGTGCGACTCGGGGGGTGGATACGCAGTATTTT; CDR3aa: CATRGVDTQYF
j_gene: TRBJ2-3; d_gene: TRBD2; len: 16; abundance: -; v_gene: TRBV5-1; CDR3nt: TGCGCCAACAGCTTGTTCTTAGCGGGGGGTAGAGATACGCAGTATTTT; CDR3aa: CANSLFLAGGRDTQYF
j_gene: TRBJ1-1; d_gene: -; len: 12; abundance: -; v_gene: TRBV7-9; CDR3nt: TGTGCCAGCAGCTACCTGGACGGTGAAGCTTTCTTT; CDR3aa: CASSYLDGEAFF
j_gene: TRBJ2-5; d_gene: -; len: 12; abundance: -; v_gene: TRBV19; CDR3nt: TGTGCCAGTAGTATGGGAGGTCTTGAGCAGTACTTC; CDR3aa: CASSMGGLEQYF
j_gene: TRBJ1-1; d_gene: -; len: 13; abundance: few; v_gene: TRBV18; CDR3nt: TGTGCCAGCTCACCCCAGGAGAACACTGAAGCTTTCTTT; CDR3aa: CASSPQENTEAFF
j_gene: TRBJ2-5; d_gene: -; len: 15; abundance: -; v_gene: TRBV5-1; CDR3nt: TGCGCCAGCAGTCCCTCGGACCGGGGCAGGGAGACCCAGTACTTC; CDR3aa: CASSPSDRGRETQYF
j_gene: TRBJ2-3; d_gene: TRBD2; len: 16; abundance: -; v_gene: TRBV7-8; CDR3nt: TGTGCCAGCAGCTTATGGCTAGCGGGGGGCACAGATACGCAGTATTTT; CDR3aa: CASSLWLAGGTDTQYF
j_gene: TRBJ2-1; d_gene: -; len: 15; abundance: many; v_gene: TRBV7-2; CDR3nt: TGTGCCAGCAGCCTCAGCGGTTACTCCTACAATGAGCAGTTCTTC; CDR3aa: CASSLSGYSYNEQFF
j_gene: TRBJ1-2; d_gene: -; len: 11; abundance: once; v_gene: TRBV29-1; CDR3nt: TGCAGCGTTGAAGAACATGGTGGCTACACCTTC; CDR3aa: CSVEEHGGYTF
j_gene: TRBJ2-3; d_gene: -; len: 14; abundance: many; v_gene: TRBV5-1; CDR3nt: TGCGCCAGCAGCTTGGAGGGGAAGGCAGATACGCAGTATTTT; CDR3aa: CASSLEGKADTQYF
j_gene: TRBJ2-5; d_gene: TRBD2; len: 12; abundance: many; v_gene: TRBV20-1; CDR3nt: TGCAGTGCTTCCACTAGCGCGGAGACCCAGTACTTC; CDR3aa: CSASTSAETQYF
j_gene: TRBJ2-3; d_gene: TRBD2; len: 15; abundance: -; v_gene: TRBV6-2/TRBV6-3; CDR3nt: TGTGCCAGCAGCAGACTAGCCCCAATGGGAGATACGCAGTATTTT; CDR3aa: CASSRLAPMGDTQYF
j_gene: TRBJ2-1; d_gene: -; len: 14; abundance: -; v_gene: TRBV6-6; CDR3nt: TGTGCCAGCGGGGCTAGCGCTACCTACAATGAGCAGTTCTTC; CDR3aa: CASGASATYNEQFF
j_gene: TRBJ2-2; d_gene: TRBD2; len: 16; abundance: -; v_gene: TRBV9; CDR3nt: TGTGCCAGCAGCGGAAGGACTAGTCAGCGCACCGGGGAGCTGTTTTTT; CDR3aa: CASSGRTSQRTGELFF